One sample yielded the 14 T cell receptor beta chains listed below, sequenced in a study of blood T cell repertoires in COVID-19. Method: immunoSEQ multiplex PCR; TCRdb's copy keeps in-frame clones and lacks some. The data show about 90,000 clones, with 80% to 85% seen just once and roughly 6.3% held by the top ten. Specimen: peripheral blood. The receptors derive from a man in his sixties with acute or convalescent COVID-19.

The chain uses TRBV20-1 and TRBJ2-1, with D perhaps TRBD2 (7 bases). This CDR3 contains 14 residues. Germline CDR1 reads DFQATT; CDR2 reads SNEGSKA (reference sequence). Trimming took off 3 bases at V and 4 bases at J, with 13 bases between the two ends. The CDR3 loop is CSASYGGPYNEQFF. The CDR3 nucleotides read TGCAGTGCTAGTTACGGGGGGCCTTACAATGAGCAGTTCTTC.

The chain recombines TRBV6-1 with TRBJ2-3, with 13 bases lining up with TRBD2. Germline values: CDR1 MNHNS, CDR2 SASEGT. There are 14 residues in the CDR3. J lost 8 bases, V lost 1 base, and 0 bases had no gene match. DNA for the CDR3: TGTGCCAGCAGTGAAGGACTAGCGGGGGGTACGCAGTATTTT. It is translated as CASSEGLAGGTQYF.

The CDR3 sequence is CASSDRDRVDEQYF. The CDR3 DNA reads TGTGCCAGCAGCGACCGGGACAGGGTCGACGAGCAGTACTTC. The V call is TRBV2, the J call TRBJ2-7; 9 bases agree with TRBD1. The CDR3 covers 14 residues. With 6 bases clipped from V and 5 bases from J, the junction kept 8 bases outside the gene matches. Germline CDR1 reads SNHLY; CDR2 reads FYNNEI.

This clone came up many times. The V gene is TRBV29-1, the J gene TRBJ2-3; tentatively, D is TRBD2 (6 bases). This CDR3 contains 12 residues. With 3 bases removed from V and 2 bases from J, the gap between germline ends came to 6 bases. Germline values: CDR1 SQVTM, CDR2 ANQGSEA. CDR3 nucleotides: TGCAGCGTTGAGCGGGACACAGATACGCAGTATTTT. Protein sequence: CSVERDTDTQYF.

This rearrangement joins TRBV6-5 to TRBJ1-1, with 10 nucleotides matching TRBD1. CDR1 is MNHEY and CDR2 is SVGAGI in the germline V gene. Trimming removed 6 bases from V and 0 bases from J; junction bases left unmatched: 4. This CDR3 comprises 15 residues. The CDR3 DNA follows: TGTGCCAGCAGAGGGGACAGGGGCTTGAACACTGAAGCTTTCTTT. Residues: CASRGDRGLNTEAFF.

V usage is TRBV30 and J usage is TRBJ2-2, with a weak D call TRBD2 (5 bases). CDR3 length: 13 amino acids. Germline CDR1 reads GTSNPN; CDR2 reads SVGIG (reference sequence). V lost 2 bases, J lost 6 bases, and 10 bases lay in between. CDR3 residues: CAWSLDFAGELFF. In DNA, the CDR3 is TGTGCCTGGAGTCTGGACTTTGCCGGGGAGCTGTTTTTT.

The chain couples TRBV30 to TRBJ2-3, with TRBD2 matching over 9 bases. The germline CDR1 and CDR2 sequences are GTSNPN and SVGIG (reference sequence). CDR3 length equals 15 residues. Trimming took 5 bases from V and 2 from J; bases not matched to a gene: 8. The CDR3 bases are TGTGCCTGGGGTCTTCTAGCGGGGTTCACAGATACGCAGTATTTT. Protein: CAWGLLAGFTDTQYF.

This chain links TRBV4-2 with TRBJ2-7; 9 bases align to TRBD2. CDR1 and CDR2 (germline): LGHNA, YNFKEQ. V shed 0 bases, J shed 2 bases, and the junction held 5 bases outside the gene matches. The CDR3 consists of 16 residues. The CDR3 reads CASSQEGGGAAYEQYF. DNA of the CDR3: TGTGCCAGCAGCCAAGAGGGCGGGGGGGCAGCCTACGAGCAGTACTTC.

V gene TRBV7-2 combines with J gene TRBJ2-1; D is uncertain. CDR3 length: 13 residues. Germline V CDR1 and CDR2: SGHTA, FQGNSA. Trimming took off 5 bases at V and 9 bases at J, with 14 bases between the two ends. CDR3 DNA sequence: TGTGCCAGCAGCGCCCCGAATACGGTTGAGCAGTTCTTC. This translates into CASSAPNTVEQFF.

This sequence joins TRBV19 and TRBJ1-4; D perhaps matches TRBD1 (5 bases). The germline gives CDR1 LNHDA, CDR2 SQIVND (reference sequence). The V gene lost 5 bases and the J gene lost 5 bases, with 15 bases spanning the gap. This CDR3 region has 15 residues. Written as DNA, the CDR3 is TGTGCCAGTAGTGTGGGGGGACCGGTGAATGAAAAACTGTTTTTT. Amino acids: CASSVGGPVNEKLFF. Combining the CDR3 with reference TRBV19 and TRBJ1-4 gives the whole variable domain DGGITQSPKYLFRKEGQNVTLSCEQNLNHDAMYWYRQDPGQGLRLIYYSQIVNDFQKGDIAEGYSVSREKKESFPLTVTSAQKNPTAFYLCASSVGGPVNEKLFFGSGTQLSVL.

The rearrangement uses TRBV3-1 (or the pseudogene TRBV3-2) and TRBJ2-7, with 10 bases matching TRBD1. CDR1 is LGHDT, CDR2 YNNKEL, per germline (reference sequence). V dropped 4 bases and J dropped 7; count of bases not matched to a gene: 7. The CDR3 contains 14 residues. CDR3 DNA: TGTGCCAGCAGCCCGACAGGGGGCGGAGGTGAGCAGTACTTC. It specifies CASSPTGGGGEQYF.

The chain recombines TRBV5-4 with TRBJ2-2; 11 bases match TRBD2. This CDR3 spans 17 amino acids. V was clipped by 1 base and J by 7 bases; unmatched bases: 9. The germline V gene has CDR1 SGHNT and CDR2 YYREEE (reference sequence). CDR3 amino acids: CASSLFQLAGAGGELFF. Here the CDR3 DNA reads TGTGCCAGCAGCTTGTTCCAACTAGCGGGGGCCGGCGGGGAGCTGTTTTTT.

There are many counts of this clone. The chain recombines TRBV6-5 with TRBJ1-2; 9 nucleotides agree with TRBD1. The CDR3 extends over 14 amino acids. Germline values: CDR1 MNHEY, CDR2 SVGAGI. Trimming took 7 bases from V and 7 from J; bases not matched to a gene: 10. The CDR3 region has the DNA TGTGCCAGCACCGTGACAGGGGGAGTATTTGGCTACACCTTC. Its protein is CASTVTGGVFGYTF.

The chain combines TRBV12-2 with TRBJ1-3. TRBV12-2 represents a pseudogene. The CDR3 consists of 17 residues. The CDR3 reads CASRLTSLPTSGNTIYF. The CDR3 DNA reads TGTGCAAGTCGCTTAACCTCCCTGCCTACCTCTGGAAACACCATATATTTT.